This T cell receptor beta chain came from a study of beta chain features in type 1 diabetes. General study points: Naive, central memory and regulatory TCRB repertoires appeared more similar among patients than healthy donors. There were fewer insertions and more deletions at the VDJ junctions of type 1 diabetes patients. Among patients with Type 1 diabetes, TCRB CDR3s were moderately but significantly shorter in every one of the four CD4+ subsets.

The entirety of the isolated RNA underwent reverse transcription, so expressed TCRB transcripts were sequenced. The average output of naive, central memory and regulatory T cell samples was roughly 3.6 million reads. This table comes from immunoSEQ multiplex PCR, and its TCRdb copy is limited to in-frame clones, with some not included. The table shows about 640,000 clones, with around 12% occurring only once. Each sorted fraction was over 95% pure. This CDR3 region has 12 residues. Germline CDR1 is KGHSH and CDR2 is LQKENI. Trimming removed 6 bases at V and 2 bases at J, with 7 bases between. With respect to this clone: Its antigen is currently unknown.

The chain recombines TRBV18 with TRBJ2-5; D remains ambiguous. This receptor was obtained from a man between 25 and 39 years old with type 1 diabetes. Sequencing used naive CD4+ T cells from blood. CDR3 bases: TGTGCCAGCTCGCTCGATCAAGAGACCCAGTACTTC. It codes for CASSLDQETQYF.